One sample yielded the 8 T cell receptor beta chains listed below, sequenced in a study of graft-versus-host responses after intestinal transplantation. The repertoire was sequenced with immunoSEQ multiplex PCR; TCRdb's copy has only in-frame clones and lacks some. The table has around 78,000 clones, about nine tenths seen once. These receptors have no known antigen. Here the sequenced sample was unstimulated CD8+ T cells sorted from spleen or lymph node cells, taken before transplant. These receptors were collected from a human donor who was the organ donor for an intestinal transplant.

The J gene is TRBJ1-1, the V gene TRBV27; D uncertain. Germline lookup yields CDR1 MNHEY and CDR2 SMNVEV (reference sequence). The CDR3 consists of 13 residues. The V and J ends lost 4 bases and 5 bases respectively, with 11 bases between them. The CDR3: CASSSTRETEAFF. The CDR3, as DNA: TGTGCCAGCAGTTCAACCAGAGAAACTGAAGCTTTCTTT.

The V and J genes are TRBV28 and TRBJ1-5; the D gene is possibly TRBD1 (6 bases). The CDR3 is 15 residues long. The germline V gene encodes CDR1 MDHEN and CDR2 SYDVKM. Trimming stripped 2 bases from V and 7 bases from J, with 15 bases between. CDR3 nucleotide sequence: TGTGCCAGCAGTTTACACAGGGCCGCGGGGCAGCCCCAGCATTTT. Its protein is CASSLHRAAGQPQHF.

The genes are TRBV19 and TRBJ2-7; 9 positions match TRBD1. CDR3 length equals 13 residues. V was clipped by 8 bases and J by 1 base; unmatched bases: 3. Germline V CDR1 and CDR2: LNHDA, SQIVND (reference sequence). The CDR3 nucleotides read TGTGCCAGTGGACAGGGGATTTCCTACGAGCAGTACTTC. Its translation is CASGQGISYEQYF.

V and J are TRBV30 and TRBJ1-2, with a weak D call TRBD1 (5 bases). CDR1 GTSNPN and CDR2 SVGIG come from the germline V gene (reference sequence). CDR3 length: 12 amino acids. Trimming took 0 bases from V and 13 from J, leaving 15 bases between them. The CDR3 DNA is TGTGCCTGGAGTGTGGGCTCAGGGAAATCCACCTTC. Its protein product is CAWSVGSGKSTF. Drawing the rest from reference TRBV30 and TRBJ1-2, the complete variable domain is SQTIHQWPATLVQPVGSPLSLECTVEGTSNPNLYWYRQAAGRGLQLLFYSVGIGQISSEVPQNLSASRPQDRQFILSSKKLLLSDSGFYLCAWSVGSGKSTFGSGTRLTVV.

This sequence joins TRBV6-5 and TRBJ1-3, with D unclear. Germline values: CDR1 MNHEY, CDR2 SVGAGI. The V end was cut by 4 bases, the J end by 1 base, with 11 bases between. This CDR3 is 15 amino acids long. This chain's CDR3 is CASSLSANSGNTIYF. The CDR3 DNA reads as TGTGCCAGCAGTTTGTCAGCAAATTCTGGAAACACCATATATTTT.

The CDR3 DNA is TGTGCCTGGAGTGTATCCGGTGGCTTCTATGGCTACACCTTC. This translates into CAWSVSGGFYGYTF. The chain employs TRBV30 and TRBJ1-2; no clear D gene. Germline values: CDR1 GTSNPN, CDR2 SVGIG (reference sequence). Trimming cost V 0 bases and J 4 bases, with 12 bases left between them. This CDR3 contains 14 residues.

The V call is TRBV19, the J call TRBJ2-5, with 7 bases lining up with TRBD1. The J call may not be correct, given that the DNA end is closer to TRBJ2-7. Looked up from germline, CDR1 is LNHDA and CDR2 is SQIVND (reference sequence). The CDR3 covers 14 residues. The CDR3, as DNA: TGTGCCAGTAGTACCGGACAGGTATGGTACGAGCAGTACTTC. Protein: CASSTGQVWYEQYF.

The CDR3 DNA is TGCGCCAGCAGCCAAGAACCCCCAGGGGGCAGCTCACCCCTCCACTTT. Translating gives CASSQEPPGGSSPLHF. This chain joins TRBV4-1 and TRBJ1-6; 8 bases are shared with TRBD1. J lost 10 bases, V lost 0 bases, and 8 bases had no gene match. Germline lookup yields CDR1 MGHRA and CDR2 YSYEKL. CDR3 length: 16 amino acids.